The present T cell receptor beta chain was sequenced within a study of blood T cell repertoires in COVID-19. About the study: PBMCs, B-cell-depleted T cells, or T cells provided the cDNA or gDNA that made up the material.

V was pared by 3 bases and J by 8 bases, with 7 bases of the junction left unmatched. This CDR3 spans 15 amino acids. The germline V gene encodes CDR1 MGHRA and CDR2 YSYEKL. The method was immunoSEQ multiplex PCR; TCRdb's version includes in-frame clones alone and lacks a portion of them. The repertoire holds 250,000 or so clones, with about 90% as singletons. The receptor was isolated from a woman aged 55-69 years with COVID-19, enrolled during active disease. What was sequenced was peripheral blood. The gene calls are TRBV4-1 and TRBJ1-4; TRBD1 matches 9 bases. The CDR3 protein is CASSHPGTGMEKLFF. In DNA form, the CDR3 reads TGCGCCAGCAGCCACCCCGGGACAGGGATGGAAAAACTGTTTTTT.